Sequencing of this TCR beta chain was carried out in a study of response to subunit inactivated influenza vaccine. Study results and caveats: Few new T cells, the authors suggested, are recruited by each seasonal influenza vaccination.

Of note for this clonotype: Its target is not known.

Germline V gene data show CDR1 as LNHNV and CDR2 as YYDKDF (reference sequence). The CDR3 loop spans 17 amino acids. The J segment lost 4 bases and the V segment lost 0 bases, leaving 11 bases of the junction unmatched. A single record per CDR3 protein comes from TCRdb applying MiXCR to the RT-PCR reads. In the table there are 650,000 or so distinct CDR3 sequences, about 14% of which are singletons. The gene calls are TRBV15 and TRBJ2-5; the match to TRBD2 covers 7 bases. This clonotype was sampled from a man aged 50 to 60 who received an inactivated influenza vaccine. The source material was PBMCs from blood, sampled less than 15 days before vaccination. CDR3 bases: TGTGCCACCAGCAGAGATTACCAGCGGGGATACCTAGAGACCCAGTACTTC. It encodes CATSRDYQRGYLETQYF.